The 14 T cell receptor beta chains presented below share a single source sample, sequenced in a study of shared clonotypes between healthy human individuals. Sequencing was performed with immunoSEQ multiplex PCR; in TCRdb, only in-frame clones are kept and a portion is missing. The sample holds around 2.5 million clones; 80% to 95% are singletons and the top ten take 0.36%. The source material was naive CD4+ T cells from PBMCs. The subset here: CD45RA+ positively selected. The source is a young man in good health. Some clones in this sample may be carry-over from other donors' samples.

This clone has a single count. The chain couples TRBV18 to TRBJ2-3, with TRBD2 matching 9 bases. Germline CDR1 is KGHSH and CDR2 is LQKENI. J lost 4 bases, V lost 3 bases, and 5 bases had no gene match. The CDR3 is made up of 15 amino acids. The CDR3 DNA reads TGTGCCAGCTCACCCGAAGTAGCGGGGGCAGATACGCAGTATTTT. Amino acid sequence: CASSPEVAGADTQYF.

The V and J genes are TRBV5-1 and TRBJ2-5; 9 nucleotides agree with TRBD1. Germline CDR1 is SGHRS and CDR2 is YFSETQ. The CDR3 spans 17 residues. The ends lost 0 bases at V and 6 bases at J; junction bases unmatched: 12. The CDR3 reads CASSLALKGTGRKTQYF. DNA of the CDR3: TGCGCCAGCAGCTTGGCCCTAAAGGGGACAGGGAGAAAGACCCAGTACTTC.

Comment on this clone: The sample contains more than one DNA sequence encoding this CDR3. The chain employs TRBV28 and TRBJ2-1, with 7 bases lining up with TRBD2. Germline V gene data show CDR1 as MDHEN and CDR2 as SYDVKM. The V gene end was trimmed by 2 bases and the J gene end by 0 bases; junction bases not matched to a gene: 1. The CDR3 covers 15 residues. This chain's CDR3 is CASSLGGGSYNEQFF. In DNA, the CDR3 is TGTGCCAGCAGTTTAGGGGGGGGCTCCTACAATGAGCAGTTCTTC.

This clone appeared a single time. This chain uses TRBV7-8 with TRBJ1-5, with 9 nucleotides matching TRBD1. Germline CDR1 is SGHVS and CDR2 is FQNEAQ. V was clipped by 4 bases and J by 0 bases; unmatched bases: 4. The CDR3 is 16 amino acids. The CDR3 protein is CASSSGTGSSNQPQHF. CDR3 DNA: TGTGCCAGCAGCTCGGGGACAGGGAGTAGCAATCAGCCCCAGCATTTT.

V gene TRBV4-2 combines with J gene TRBJ2-3, with 15 bases matching TRBD2. This CDR3 comprises 17 residues. Trimming at V came to 1 base and at J to 4 bases, leaving 3 bases not matched to a gene. Looked up from germline, CDR1 is LGHNA and CDR2 is YNFKEQ. CDR3 in amino acids: CASSQAGLAGGPDTQYF. As DNA, the CDR3 is TGTGCCAGCAGCCAAGCCGGACTAGCGGGAGGGCCAGATACGCAGTATTTT.

The genes are TRBV14 and TRBJ2-7; maybe TRBD1 (5 bases). This CDR3 region has 13 residues. The V and J ends lost 3 bases and 2 bases respectively, with 8 bases between them. From germline, CDR1 is SGHDN and CDR2 FVKESK. CDR3 in amino acids: CASSHRATYEQYF. CDR3 in DNA: TGTGCCAGCAGCCACAGGGCGACCTACGAGCAGTACTTC.

The V call is TRBV7-8, the J call TRBJ1-2, with a weak D call TRBD1 (6 bases). CDR1 and CDR2 (germline): SGHVS, FQNEAQ. The CDR3 is 13 amino acids. V was pared by 5 bases and J by 12 bases, with 19 bases between. The CDR3 here is CASSLRGAPGDTF. CDR3 sequence (DNA): TGTGCCAGCAGCCTGCGTGGGGCACCAGGGGACACCTTC.

Here the CDR3 reads CASSSRLESTDTQYF. CDR3 bases: TGTGCCAGCAGCTCGAGACTAGAAAGCACAGATACGCAGTATTTT. This chain links TRBV5-4 with TRBJ2-3, with TRBD2 as a possible D gene (6 bases). Trimming left V 3 bases short and J 0 bases short, with 11 bases between. CDR1 and CDR2 (germline): SGHNT, YYREEE (reference sequence). The CDR3 is made up of 15 amino acids.

The chain joins TRBV4-2 to TRBJ2-7; D unclear. V was pared by 4 bases and J by 4 bases, with 8 bases between. This CDR3 has 12 amino acids. Looked up from germline, CDR1 is LGHNA and CDR2 is YNFKEQ. CDR3 sequence reads: CASSLMGYEQYF. The CDR3 DNA follows: TGTGCCAGCAGCCTCATGGGGTACGAGCAGTACTTC.

This chain joins TRBV29-1 and TRBJ2-3, with D uncertain. The CDR3 loop spans 15 amino acids. Between the trimmed V and J ends, which lost 1 base and 0 bases, there was a span of 11 bases. Germline V lookup: CDR1 SQVTM, CDR2 ANQGSEA. In nucleotides, the CDR3 is TGCAGCGTTGAAGGGGCACCCCTTAGCACAGATACGCAGTATTTT. Its protein is CSVEGAPLSTDTQYF.

About this clone: Other DNA sequences in this sample translate to the same CDR3. The V gene is TRBV25-1, the J gene TRBJ1-1; 10 bases line up with TRBD1. The CDR3 extends over 15 amino acids. The ends lost 3 bases at V and 3 bases at J; junction bases unmatched: 4. The germline V gene encodes CDR1 MGHDK and CDR2 SYGVNS. The CDR3 region is CASSDPGTGDTEAFF. DNA for the CDR3: TGTGCCAGCAGTGATCCCGGGACAGGGGACACTGAAGCTTTCTTT.

The chain is built from TRBV2 and TRBJ1-2, with D unclear. Looked up from germline, CDR1 is SNHLY and CDR2 is FYNNEI. The V and J ends lost 4 bases and 0 bases respectively, with 12 bases between them. The CDR3 extends over 15 amino acids. DNA of the CDR3: TGTGCCAGCAGTGTGGTCCGGGAATCTAACTATGGCTACACCTTC. Translated, it gives CASSVVRESNYGYTF.

The chain employs TRBV5-1 and TRBJ2-7, with D possibly being TRBD1 (6 bases). Per the germline V gene, CDR1 is SGHRS and CDR2 is YFSETQ. V lost 5 bases and J 5 bases, leaving 11 bases between the germline ends. The CDR3 extends over 12 amino acids. The DNA for the CDR3 is TGCGCCAGCAGTCAACAGGGCCACGAGCAGTACTTC. Protein product: CASSQQGHEQYF. The whole variable domain, remainder taken from reference TRBV5-1 and TRBJ2-7, is KAGVTQTPRYLIKTRGQQVTLSCSPISGHRSVSWYQQTPGQGLQFLFEYFSETQRNKGNFPGRFSGRQFSNSRSEMNVSTLELGDSALYLCASSQQGHEQYFGPGTRLTVT.

This chain joins TRBV6-5 and TRBJ2-7, with a weak D call TRBD2 (6 bases). The V end was cut by 6 bases, the J end by 9 bases, with 18 bases between. The CDR3 contains 13 residues. The germline gives CDR1 MNHEY, CDR2 SVGAGI. CDR3 protein: CASSRDSGRAQYF. For the CDR3, the DNA is TGTGCCAGCAGCCGGGACTCGGGCCGGGCGCAGTACTTC.